This TCR beta chain was profiled in a study of identical twins. Template switching created a universal primer site, and the cDNA included unique molecular identifiers. TCRdb redid the calling of the 5' RACE reads with MiXCR, one entry per CDR3 protein. The sample includes about 890,000 distinct CDR3 sequences, roughly an eighth of them seen just once. This clonotype occurred a few times. The ends were cut back, 4 bases at V and 4 bases at J, with 14 bases in the middle. CDR3 length: 14 amino acids. Germline values: CDR1 SGHDT, CDR2 YYEEEE. These data also formed part of another study, on yellow fever vaccine responses in identical twins.

Sequencing input: PBMCs. This receptor was obtained from a woman aged 18-30 years in good health. The chain links TRBV5-6 to TRBJ2-5; D may correspond to TRBD1 or TRBD2 (5 bases each). For the CDR3, the DNA is TGTGCCAGCAGCCCCGGGACGGCCGGAGAGACCCAGTACTTC. As protein: CASSPGTAGETQYF.